What follows is one TCR beta chain and its context. Its antigen is still unknown. Tens of thousands of T cell genomes, or around 180 ng DNA, went into the sorted-subset replicate PCRs. Using immunoSEQ multiplex PCR, the repertoire was profiled, and TCRdb retains in-frame clones only, with some absent. This table has about 1.9 million clones, about 93% appearing once. V gave up 2 bases and J gave up 0 bases, with 13 bases separating them. CDR1 and CDR2 (germline): GTSNPN, SVGIG (reference sequence). The length of the CDR3 is 15 residues. It was CD45RO-negative cells, positively selected for CCR7, that made up naive CD8 cells, with terminally differentiated effector memory CD45RA+ cells excluded. Donors comprised healthy HIV-negative adults lacking recent acute infections or vaccinations. This sample was taken from a study of shared clonotypes between healthy human individuals. Findings and caveats of the study: Generally, naive subsets came out with larger estimated richness than memory subsets.

This sequence originates from a man in his late teens or twenties in good health. Some clones in this sample may be carry-over from other donors' samples. Specimen: naive CD8+ T cells from PBMCs. The chain links TRBV30 to TRBJ1-1; D uncertain. Written as DNA, the CDR3 is TGTGCCTGGAGTCCGCGGGGTACCATGAACACTGAAGCTTTCTTT. Its translation: CAWSPRGTMNTEAFF.